A single sample gave rise to the 2 T cell receptor beta chains below, sequenced in a study of blood T cell repertoires in COVID-19. Repertoires were generated with immunoSEQ multiplex PCR, while TCRdb's copy carries only in-frame clones and drops some. The sample lists fewer than 350,000 clones, approximately 86% occurring once. The sample consisted of peripheral blood. The receptors originated from a young man with COVID-19, enrolled during active disease.

V is TRBV5-6 and J is TRBJ1-1, with D possibly TRBD1 on 6 matching bases. Germline values: CDR1 SGHDT, CDR2 YYEEEE. There are 15 residues in the CDR3. V was trimmed by 0 bases and J by 3 bases, leaving 12 bases between them. CDR3 residues: CASSLAGQIYTEAFF. CDR3 coding DNA: TGTGCCAGCAGCTTGGCAGGACAGATCTACACTGAAGCTTTCTTT.

The V call is TRBV18, the J call TRBJ2-6, with 7 bases identical to TRBD2. Germline trimming cut 3 bases from V and 0 bases from J; bases unmatched to any gene: 11. The CDR3 runs to 19 residues. Germline V gene sequence: CDR1 KGHSH, CDR2 LQKENI. The CDR3 region has the DNA TGTGCCAGCTCACCTACGTCCCTAGCGGTCCTCTCTGGGGCCAACGTCCTGACTTTC. This gives the protein CASSPTSLAVLSGANVLTF.